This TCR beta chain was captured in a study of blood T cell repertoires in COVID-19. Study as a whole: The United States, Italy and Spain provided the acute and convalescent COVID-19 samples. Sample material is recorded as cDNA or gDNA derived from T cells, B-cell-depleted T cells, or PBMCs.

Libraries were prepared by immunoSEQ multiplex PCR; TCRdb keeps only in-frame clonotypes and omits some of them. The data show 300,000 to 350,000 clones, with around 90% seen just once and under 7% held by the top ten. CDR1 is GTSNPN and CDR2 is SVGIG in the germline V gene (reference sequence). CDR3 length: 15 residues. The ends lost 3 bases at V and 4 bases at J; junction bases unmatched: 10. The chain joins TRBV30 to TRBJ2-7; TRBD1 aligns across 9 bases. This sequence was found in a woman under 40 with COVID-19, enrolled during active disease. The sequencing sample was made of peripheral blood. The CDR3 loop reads CAWSRTGTGRYEQYF. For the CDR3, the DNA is TGTGCCTGGAGCAGGACCGGGACAGGGAGATACGAGCAGTACTTC.